This T cell receptor beta chain was captured by sequencing in a study of CD8+ T cells in alopecia areata. This CDR3 is built from 13 residues. V lost 8 bases, J lost 4 bases, and 14 bases lay in between. Looked up from germline, CDR1 is SNHLY and CDR2 is FYNNEI. Sequencing templates came from extracted RNA that was reverse transcribed into cDNA. Profiling relied on immunoSEQ multiplex PCR, and the TCRdb table lists in-frame clones only, not all of them. The repertoire includes around 270,000 clones, 58% of them detected once, and more than 1.5% sits in the top ten. As to treatment: oral pan-JAK inhibitor, 5-10 mg twice daily. Specimens obtained from alopecia areata patients comprised lesional scalp punch biopsies and peripheral blood.

The sequence came from a human donor with alopecia areata. The sample here was CD4+ T cells sorted from blood, taken at week 24, from a patient treated with tofacitinib. The chain carries TRBV2 and TRBJ1-2; TRBD1 might be the D (5 bases). The CDR3 bases are TGTGCCAGCGGGTTGGGGGACTTCTATGGCTACACCTTC. Translated: CASGLGDFYGYTF.